The 23 T cell receptor beta chains presented below share a single source sample, sequenced in a study of T-cell memory formation after mild COVID-19. Via MiXCR, TCRdb re-called the 5' RACE reads, giving one row per CDR3 protein. The table records about 320,000 distinct CDR3 sequences, approximately 14% of them present only once. Source material: PBMCs or a T cell subset sorted from them (not recorded which). The receptors derive from a young man who had mild COVID-19 (a few samples of this study predate the infection). Cell type and time point are not known.

This clonotype was counted a single time. The gene calls are TRBV14 and TRBJ2-1, with 10 positions matching TRBD1. Unmatched junction bases numbered 9, after V lost 2 bases and J lost 5 bases. The CDR3 totals 17 residues. Germline CDR1 and CDR2: SGHDN and FVKESK. CDR3 nucleotides: TGTGCCAGCAGCCAAAGACTGGGACAGGGGACCGACAATGAGCAGTTCTTC. Encoded protein: CASSQRLGQGTDNEQFF.

There are a few counts of this clonotype. This rearrangement joins TRBV5-1 to TRBJ1-2; possible D gene TRBD1, 6 bases. Germline assignment: CDR1 SGHRS and CDR2 YFSETQ. The CDR3 is 14 residues long. Deletions cut 4 bases from V and 5 bases from J, with 15 bases between. The CDR3 protein is CASSVGTPIYGYTF. CDR3 DNA sequence: TGCGCCAGCAGCGTCGGGACACCTATTTATGGCTACACCTTC.

The V call is TRBV5-1, the J call TRBJ1-1; TRBD1 aligns across 7 bases. From germline, CDR1 is SGHRS and CDR2 YFSETQ. V lost 0 bases, J lost 9 bases, and 8 bases stayed unmatched. This CDR3 spans 14 amino acids. The CDR3 sequence is CASSLGDSPFKAFF. The CDR3 bases are TGCGCCAGCAGCTTGGGGGACAGCCCGTTTAAAGCTTTCTTT.

The J gene is TRBJ1-4, the V gene TRBV7-3; 10 bases agree with TRBD1. Unmatched junction bases numbered 8, after V lost 5 bases and J lost 8 bases. Germline CDR1 is SGHTA and CDR2 is FQGTGA. This CDR3 spans 15 amino acids. The CDR3 DNA sequence: TGTGCCAGCAGCGCAACAGGACAGGGGGGAGAAAAACTGTTTTTT. This translates into CASSATGQGGEKLFF.

This clonotype was detected a few times. The chain recombines TRBV11-2 with TRBJ2-1; TRBD1 matches 9 bases. This CDR3 is built from 16 residues. Germline V CDR1 and CDR2: SGHAT, FQNNGV. With 0 bases clipped from V and 6 bases from J, the junction kept 6 bases outside the gene matches. This chain's CDR3 is CASSLDNRGPVNEQFF. CDR3 sequence (DNA): TGTGCCAGCAGCTTAGATAACAGGGGGCCTGTCAATGAGCAGTTCTTC.

This clonotype was counted a few times. The V and J genes are TRBV7-8 and TRBJ2-1; D call uncertain. The CDR3 totals 15 residues. The germline V and J ends were trimmed by 8 bases and 5 bases, with 19 bases remaining between them. Per germline, CDR1 SGHVS and CDR2 FQNEAQ. The CDR3 DNA follows: TGTGCCAGCCACTTTCGGTTCGGCAGAAACAATGAGCAGTTCTTC. It yields the protein CASHFRFGRNNEQFF.

The genes are TRBV30 and TRBJ2-1, with 7 bases that match TRBD2. There are 14 residues in the CDR3. Unmatched junction bases numbered 15, after V lost 3 bases and J lost 13 bases. CDR1 is GTSNPN, CDR2 SVGIG, per germline (reference sequence). This CDR3 reads CAWRVSGVGISQFF. CDR3 nucleotides: TGTGCCTGGAGGGTAAGCGGGGTCGGGATTAGCCAGTTCTTC.

This clonotype was seen only a few times. The V and J genes are TRBV5-1 and TRBJ2-3, with 8 bases lining up with TRBD2. This CDR3 region has 17 residues. J gave up 2 bases and V 0 bases, and 8 bases lay outside the gene matches. The germline V gene encodes CDR1 SGHRS and CDR2 YFSETQ. The CDR3 nucleotides read TGCGCCAGCAGCTTGGGTCGGGGGGGCCAGGACACAGATACGCAGTATTTT. Translating gives CASSLGRGGQDTDTQYF.

The table lists this clonotype with a few counts. This sequence joins TRBV12-3 or TRBV12-4 and TRBJ1-2, with D unresolved. This CDR3 spans 13 amino acids. Trimming pared 5 bases from V and 6 bases from J, leaving 13 bases between. The CDR3 protein is CASSPEQRNGYTF. The DNA for the CDR3 is TGTGCCAGCAGTCCCGAACAGAGGAATGGCTACACCTTC.

This clonotype occurred a few times. The CDR3 nucleotides are TGTGCCAGCAGTACCGGGACACCCTTTTACTACGAGCAGTTCTTC. Translated: CASSTGTPFYYEQFF. V usage is TRBV28 and J usage is TRBJ2-1; possibly TRBD1 for D (6 bases). There are 15 residues in the CDR3. Germline lookup yields CDR1 MDHEN and CDR2 SYDVKM. The ends were cut back, 5 bases at V and 10 bases at J, with 21 bases in the middle.

In its sample, this clonotype was seen many times. This chain links TRBV7-2 with TRBJ2-7, with 7 nucleotides matching TRBD1. The CDR3 runs to 16 residues. Unmatched junction bases numbered 12, after V lost 3 bases and J lost 4 bases. Germline V gives CDR1 SGHTA, CDR2 FQGNSA. CDR3 coding DNA: TGTGCCAGCAGCTTTGGGATCGGGGACAGAACATACGAGCAGTACTTC. It specifies CASSFGIGDRTYEQYF.

This clonotype was found a few times. V usage is TRBV7-2 and J usage is TRBJ2-1, with D possibly being TRBD1 (5 bases). This CDR3 has 14 amino acids. V lost 3 bases and J lost 10, with 16 bases in between. CDR1 and CDR2 (germline): SGHTA, FQGNSA. The CDR3 region has the DNA TGTGCCAGCAGCTTGCCCTACAAAGGGGAAGAGCAGTTCTTC. This codes for CASSLPYKGEEQFF. Looking up the rest from reference TRBV7-2 and TRBJ2-1 gives the full variable domain: GAGVSQSPSNKVTEKGKDVELRCDPISGHTALYWYRQSLGQGLEFLIYFQGNSAPDKSGLPSDRFSAERTGGSVSTLTIQRTQQEDSAVYLCASSLPYKGEEQFFGPGTRLTVL.

Only a few counts were recorded for this clonotype. The rearrangement joins TRBV7-6 to TRBJ2-4, with 10 bases aligning to TRBD2. Germline lookup yields CDR1 SGHVS and CDR2 FNYEAQ. The CDR3 loop spans 16 amino acids. The V segment lost 5 bases and the J segment 6 bases; nucleotides outside the gene matches: 10. CDR3 residues: CASSPGVAGGLNIQYF. DNA for the CDR3: TGTGCCAGCAGCCCCGGGGTAGCGGGGGGCCTAAACATTCAGTACTTC.

This clonotype showed up many times. This chain links TRBV6-2 or TRBV6-3 with TRBJ2-7, with D possibly being TRBD1 or TRBD2 (5 bases each). V gave up 2 bases and J gave up 7 bases, with 21 bases separating them. Germline V gene sequence: CDR1 MNHEY, CDR2 SVGEGT. The CDR3 length is 16 residues. CDR3 protein: CASSYLHTGTRPEQYF. The DNA for the CDR3 is TGTGCCAGCAGTTACCTCCATACCGGGACGAGGCCGGAGCAGTACTTC.

This clonotype was observed many times. The genes are TRBV28 and TRBJ1-4; perhaps TRBD1 as D (6 bases). There are 16 residues in the CDR3. V dropped 4 bases and J dropped 7 bases, with 19 bases sitting between them. Germline assignment: CDR1 MDHEN and CDR2 SYDVKM. CDR3 sequence reads: CASSSPRRGGPEKLFF. The CDR3 region has the DNA TGTGCCAGCAGTTCCCCCCGGAGGGGGGGCCCTGAAAAACTGTTTTTT.

V is TRBV5-4 and J is TRBJ2-5; possible D gene TRBD2, 7 bases. Germline CDR1 SGHNT, CDR2 YYREEE (reference sequence). V was trimmed by 1 base and J by 5 bases, leaving 15 bases between them. This CDR3 region has 15 residues. CDR3 in amino acids: CASSLIGGQVETQYF. The CDR3 DNA sequence: TGTGCCAGCAGCTTGATCGGGGGGCAGGTTGAGACCCAGTACTTC.

This clonotype has a handful of counts. The chain recombines TRBV7-8 with TRBJ1-2; 7 nucleotides match TRBD1. The V and J ends lost 4 bases and 13 bases, in that order; junction bases with no gene match: 18. The CDR3 has 15 amino acids. The germline V gene encodes CDR1 SGHVS and CDR2 FQNEAQ. CDR3 sequence reads: CASSSLARSRDRGTF. CDR3 coding DNA: TGTGCCAGCAGCTCATTAGCCCGATCGCGGGACAGAGGCACCTTC.

This clonotype was found a few times. This chain links TRBV20-1 with TRBJ1-6; D not resolved. This CDR3 has 14 residues. Germline V gives CDR1 DFQATT, CDR2 SNEGSKA (reference sequence). With 6 bases removed from V and 7 bases from J, the gap between germline ends came to 16 bases. CDR3 DNA: TGCAGTGCGCTAGCGGCCCTGAAAAATTCACCCCTCCACTTT. Its translation is CSALAALKNSPLHF.

This clonotype was counted a few times. The gene calls are TRBV20-1 and TRBJ1-2; 8 positions agree with TRBD1. Germline CDR1 is DFQATT and CDR2 is SNEGSKA (reference sequence). The CDR3 runs 16 residues. Trimming removed 6 bases from V and 0 bases from J; junction bases left unmatched: 12. The CDR3 sequence: CSARPGTGPANYGYTF. Written as DNA, the CDR3 is TGCAGTGCCCGTCCCGGGACAGGCCCAGCTAACTATGGCTACACCTTC.

The chain employs TRBV5-1 and TRBJ2-1, with 9 bases identical to TRBD1. CDR1 SGHRS and CDR2 YFSETQ come from the germline V gene. The CDR3 spans 17 residues. V trimming: 0 bases; J trimming: 4 bases; junction bases outside the gene matches: 8. This CDR3 is CASSLVSGTGSYNEQFF. CDR3 bases: TGCGCCAGCAGCTTGGTGAGCGGGACAGGGTCATACAATGAGCAGTTCTTC.

Many counts were recorded for this clonotype. V gene TRBV7-2 combines with J gene TRBJ2-3; D could derive from TRBD1 or TRBD2 (5 bases each). This CDR3 is built from 18 residues. Germline CDR1 is SGHTA and CDR2 is FQGNSA. V lost 3 bases, J lost 6 bases, and 25 bases lay in between. This CDR3 reads CASSLGVRPPPESDTQYF. In DNA, the CDR3 is TGTGCCAGCAGCTTGGGGGTGCGGCCTCCCCCGGAATCCGATACGCAGTATTTT. The full variable domain, rest sourced from reference TRBV7-2 and TRBJ2-3, is GAGVSQSPSNKVTEKGKDVELRCDPISGHTALYWYRQSLGQGLEFLIYFQGNSAPDKSGLPSDRFSAERTGGSVSTLTIQRTQQEDSAVYLCASSLGVRPPPESDTQYFGPGTRLTVL.

The chain is built from TRBV28 and TRBJ2-1; tentative D call: TRBD2 (5 bases). Trimming stripped 6 bases from V and 6 bases from J, with 15 bases between. Germline loops: CDR1 MDHEN, CDR2 SYDVKM. The CDR3 consists of 14 residues. The CDR3 loop reads CASRPRGQSNEQFF. The CDR3, as DNA: TGTGCCAGCAGGCCCCGCGGGCAATCCAATGAGCAGTTCTTC.

V and J are TRBV5-8 and TRBJ2-7, with D unclear. The ends were cut back, 3 bases at V and 0 bases at J, with 4 bases in the middle. The CDR3 has 12 amino acids. Germline CDR1 and CDR2: SGHTS and YDEGEE. CDR3 in DNA: TGTGCCAGCAGCTCCCCCTCCTACGAGCAGTACGTC. This encodes CASSSPSYEQYV.